This T cell receptor beta chain was identified during a study of CXCR3-negative and CXCR3-positive naive CD8 T cells (dated by TCRdb to about 2019). Study-wide context: In total, 130 million to 150 million TRB reads were obtained, corresponding to roughly 1.5 +/- 0.3 million reads per library. The diversity and physicochemical repertoire analyses included some 11 donors pooled from two independent experiments. For the TRBV-TRBJ cluster analysis, the naive subsets came from 5 or 6 donors, while the memory cells came from 3 donors.

Its CDR3 holds 17 amino acids, cysteine through phenylalanine. The protein alone is recorded here. CDR1 and CDR2 (SGHDT, YYEEEE) derive from the germline V gene. For each CD8+ T cell subset, flow sorting was done in triplicate, and under 350,000 cells per subset went directly into RLT lysis buffer. Peripheral blood mononuclear cells were isolated from buffy coats by standard density gradient centrifugation. Total RNA was extracted from sorted cells using an RNeasy Mini Kit. The research as a whole found: Freshly isolated PBMCs were used for most assays because CXCR3 expression partially decreased after cryopreservation. Surface CD5, linked to self-reactivity in mice, was comparable between naive subsets; TCR interaction strength was therefore also inferred from TRB CDR3 physicochemical properties. TRBV-TRBJ usage was similar between naive CXCR3-negative and CXCR3-positive cells from the same donor, while memory cells showed distinct patterns. Both naive subsets had comparably high repertoire diversity, while memory CD8+ T cells had much lower repertoire diversity.

Regarding this clonotype: Which antigen it targets is not known.

The instrument given in TCRdb is NextSeq 550. The Human TCR Profiling Kit (MiLaboratory) was used to make UMI-labeled 5' RACE TRB cDNA libraries. cDNA synthesis used the entire amount of extracted RNA, and PCR amplification then used the entire amount of cDNA produced. Libraries were prepared in parallel with an identical number of PCR cycles. Turning to the authors' computational methods: With a requirement of at least two reads per UMI, MIGEC and MiXCR extracted about 52,000 +/- 9,100 unique UMI-labeled TRB cDNA molecules per library. Each library averaged about 37,000 +/- 9,700 functional in-frame TRB CDR3 nucleotide clonotypes without stop codons. Diversity metrics, including normalized Shannon-Wiener and Chao1, were computed in VDJtools after downsampling to 5000 UMI-labeled TRB molecules per sample. Clonotype-size-weighted physicochemical properties of the central five CDR3 residues (interaction energy, strength, volume and Kidera factor 4) were computed in VDJtools. TCRdb reprocessed the reads and lists each CDR3 protein sequence as a single entry, with no DNA. The authors' filters were not applied to this entry. The table for this sample lists about 39,000 distinct CDR3 sequences. The top ten constitute about 7.7% of the sample.

The sequencing sample was made of memory CD8+ T cells from blood. What the cell subset or site label conveys for this sample: conventional CD8+ memory T cells (TMEM), sorted as controls. The clonotype was recovered from a human donor in good health. Some clones in this sample may be carry-over from other donors' samples. Recombination linked TRBV5-6 to TRBJ2-1; the TRBD1 assignment by TCRdb is unverifiable without DNA. The encoded CDR3 is CASSFLGRGRLDNEQFF.